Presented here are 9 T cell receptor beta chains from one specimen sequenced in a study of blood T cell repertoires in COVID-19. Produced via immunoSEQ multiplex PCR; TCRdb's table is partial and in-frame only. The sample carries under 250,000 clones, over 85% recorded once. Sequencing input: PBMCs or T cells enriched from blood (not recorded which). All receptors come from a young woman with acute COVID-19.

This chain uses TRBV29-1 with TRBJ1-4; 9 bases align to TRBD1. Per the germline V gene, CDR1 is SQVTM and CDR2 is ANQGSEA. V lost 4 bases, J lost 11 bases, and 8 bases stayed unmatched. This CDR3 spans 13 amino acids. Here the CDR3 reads CSVGTGVVGKLFF. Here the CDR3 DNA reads TGCAGCGTTGGGACAGGGGTCGTAGGTAAACTGTTTTTT.

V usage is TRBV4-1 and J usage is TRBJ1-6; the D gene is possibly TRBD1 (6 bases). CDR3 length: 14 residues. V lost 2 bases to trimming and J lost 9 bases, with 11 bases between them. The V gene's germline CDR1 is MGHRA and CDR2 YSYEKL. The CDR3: CASSQPGTLSPLHF. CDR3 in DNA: TGCGCCAGCAGCCAACCCGGGACACTTTCACCCCTCCACTTT.

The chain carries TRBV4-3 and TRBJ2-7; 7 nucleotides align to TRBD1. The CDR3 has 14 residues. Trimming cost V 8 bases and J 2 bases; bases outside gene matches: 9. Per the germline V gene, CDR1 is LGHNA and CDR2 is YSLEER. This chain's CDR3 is CASPAGTATYEQYF. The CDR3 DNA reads TGCGCCAGCCCCGCCGGGACAGCGACCTACGAGCAGTACTTC.

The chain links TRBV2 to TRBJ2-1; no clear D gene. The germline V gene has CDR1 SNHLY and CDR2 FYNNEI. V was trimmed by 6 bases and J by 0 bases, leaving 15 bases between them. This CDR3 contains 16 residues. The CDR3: CASSGPGRSSYNEQFF. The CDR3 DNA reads TGTGCCAGCAGCGGCCCTGGGCGAAGCTCCTACAATGAGCAGTTCTTC.

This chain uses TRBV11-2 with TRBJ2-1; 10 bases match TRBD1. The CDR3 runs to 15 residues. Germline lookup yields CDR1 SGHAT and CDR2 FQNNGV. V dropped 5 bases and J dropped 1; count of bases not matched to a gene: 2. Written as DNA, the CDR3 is TGTGCCAGCAGCCCGGGACAGGGGTCCTACAATGAGCAGTTCTTC. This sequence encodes CASSPGQGSYNEQFF.

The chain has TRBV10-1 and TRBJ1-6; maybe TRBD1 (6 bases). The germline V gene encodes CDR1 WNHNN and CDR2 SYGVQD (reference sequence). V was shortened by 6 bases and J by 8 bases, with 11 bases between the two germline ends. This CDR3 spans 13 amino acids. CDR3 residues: CASSRAGDSPLHF. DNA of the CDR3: TGCGCCAGCAGCAGGGCAGGGGATTCACCCCTCCACTTT.

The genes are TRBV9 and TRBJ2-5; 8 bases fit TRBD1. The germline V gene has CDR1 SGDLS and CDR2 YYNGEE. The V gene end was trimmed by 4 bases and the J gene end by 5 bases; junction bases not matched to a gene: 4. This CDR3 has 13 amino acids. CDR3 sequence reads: CASSWTGSETQYF. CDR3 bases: TGTGCCAGCAGCTGGACAGGGAGTGAGACCCAGTACTTC.

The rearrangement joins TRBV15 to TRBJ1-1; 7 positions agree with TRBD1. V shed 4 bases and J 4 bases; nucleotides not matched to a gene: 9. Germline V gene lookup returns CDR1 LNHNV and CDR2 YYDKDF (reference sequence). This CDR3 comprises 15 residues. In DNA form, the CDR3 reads TGTGCCACCAGCAAAGTGTACAGGGGCGGCACTGAAGCTTTCTTT. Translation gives CATSKVYRGGTEAFF. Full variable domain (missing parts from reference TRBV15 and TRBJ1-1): DAMVIQNPRYQVTQFGKPVTLSCSQTLNHNVMYWYQQKSSQAPKLLFHYYDKDFNNEADTPDNFQSRRPNTSFCFLDIRSPGLGDTAMYLCATSKVYRGGTEAFFGQGTRLTVV.

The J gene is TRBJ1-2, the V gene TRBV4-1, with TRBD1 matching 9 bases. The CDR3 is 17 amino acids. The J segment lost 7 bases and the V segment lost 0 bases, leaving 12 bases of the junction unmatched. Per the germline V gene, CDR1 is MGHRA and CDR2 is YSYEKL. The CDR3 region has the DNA TGCGCCAGCAGCCAAGACCTCACAGGGGGCGGTTTGGGTGGCTACACCTTC. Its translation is CASSQDLTGGGLGGYTF.